Listed below are T cell receptor beta chains from one sample, sequenced in a study of identical twins. TCRdb reprocessed the 5' RACE reads with MiXCR, giving one entry per CDR3 protein. Of approximately 890,000 distinct CDR3 sequences listed, 9% to 15% are singletons. These data also featured in a second study, about yellow fever vaccine responses in identical twins.

The specimen sequenced was PBMCs. All receptors derive from a woman younger than 30 in good health. The CDR3 runs from the conserved cysteine through the conserved F or W. A D gene is named only where the DNA matches it firmly. Clone size is stated in some rows and not others, as once, few, many or a class when expanded.

TRBD2	few	TRBV10-1	TRBJ2-3	CASSESSGSGNHKDTQYF	TGCGCCAGCAGTGAGTCGAGCGGTAGCGGGAACCACAAGGATACGCAGTATTTT
.	few	TRBV24-1	TRBJ2-7	CATSDPDGLMGEQYF	TGTGCCACCAGTGACCCGGACGGGCTCATGGGAGAGCAGTACTTC
.	many	TRBV5-1	TRBJ2-7	CASSLDGYEQYF	TGTGCCAGCAGTTTGGACGGCTACGAGCAGTACTTC
TRBD1	.	TRBV20-1	TRBJ2-6	CSAGARTGITGANVLTF	TGCAGTGCTGGAGCAAGGACAGGGATCACCGGGGCCAACGTCCTGACTTTC
.	.	TRBV20-1	TRBJ1-2	CSASRSYRRHGYTF	TGCAGTGCTAGTCGATCTTACCGGAGGCATGGCTACACCTTC
.	few	TRBV5-1	TRBJ2-5	CASSGAWSQQETQYF	TGCGCCAGCAGCGGCGCCTGGAGCCAACAAGAGACCCAGTACTTC
TRBD2	few	TRBV11-1	TRBJ2-1	CASSLGLAGSLSYNEQFF	TGTGCCAGCAGCTTGGGACTAGCGGGATCCCTATCCTACAATGAGCAGTTCTTC
TRBD2	many	TRBV12-3/TRBV12-4	TRBJ2-5	CASSTGTSGRTSETQYF	TGTGCCAGCAGCACCGGGACTAGCGGGAGGACGTCTGAGACCCAGTACTTC
TRBD1	.	TRBV10-1	TRBJ2-1	CASSSLTGGTNEQFF	TGCGCCAGCAGTAGTTTAACAGGGGGGACTAATGAGCAGTTCTTC
TRBD1	few	TRBV12-3/TRBV12-4	TRBJ2-1	CASSFPGQGIGEQFF	TGTGCCAGCAGTTTCCCGGGACAGGGAATAGGGGAGCAGTTCTTC
TRBD1	few	TRBV5-1	TRBJ2-2	CASSLGQGAYTGELFF	TGCGCCAGCAGCCTCGGACAGGGGGCTTACACCGGGGAGCTGTTTTTT
TRBD2	.	TRBV20-1	TRBJ2-1	CSARSGLAATNEQFF	TGCAGTGCCCGTTCCGGACTAGCGGCTACCAATGAGCAGTTCTTC
.	few	TRBV12-3/TRBV12-4	TRBJ2-6	CASSATVSGANVLTF	TGTGCCAGCAGTGCGACAGTCTCTGGGGCCAACGTCCTGACTTTC
.	few	TRBV20-1	TRBJ2-5	CSAPLAETQYF	TGCAGTGCTCCCCTAGCTGAGACCCAGTACTTC
.	.	TRBV12-3/TRBV12-4	TRBJ2-5	CASMGIQETQYF	TGTGCCAGCATGGGAATCCAAGAGACCCAGTACTTC
TRBD1	.	TRBV27	TRBJ1-5	CASGTGVRTDQPQHF	TGTGCCAGCGGGACAGGGGTTCGGACGGATCAGCCCCAGCATTTT
TRBD1	many	TRBV4-2	TRBJ2-5	CASSQGQKSVQETQYF	TGTGCCAGCAGCCAGGGACAGAAGAGCGTGCAAGAGACCCAGTACTTC